This T cell receptor (beta chain) was retrieved from a study of blood T cell repertoires in COVID-19 (TCRdb year 2020). About the investigation overall: Samples from collaborators originated in the United States, Italy and Spain and spanned both the acute and convalescent phases of COVID-19. The material from the prospective study consisted of cDNA or gDNA derived from T cells, B-cell-depleted T cells, or PBMCs. The dataset comprised deeply sampled blood TCRbeta repertoires from subjects exposed to, actively infected with, or recovered from COVID-19. The repertoires were released in a freely available public database meant as a resource for research on the immune response to SARS-CoV-2. The samples were drawn from the first 160 participants of the ongoing ImmuneRACE study and from 1,200 or so subjects provided by 6 global collaborators. A de-identified subject ID, COVID-19 status, age in years and sex were almost always included in the sample metadata. Where available, HLA class I and class II types were taken from metadata supplied by the sample provider and were not determined by assay-based typing.

V is pared back by 5 bases and J by 1 base, with 13 bases lying between the germline termini. In the germline V gene, CDR1 corresponds to SGHTS and CDR2 to YDEGEE. The CDR3 covers 15 residues, taking in both the cysteine and the phenylalanine. The read is trimmed to its CDR3 DNA, 45 bases read in frame from base 1. Overall study outcomes, separate from this receptor: The amount of clinical and demographic metadata varied by source and participant and was provided uncurated.

TCRbeta CDR3 regions were amplified from genomic DNA by means of the immunoSEQ Assay, a bias-controlled multiplex PCR. The published analysis was carried out like this. Within the assay, amplification of reference gene primers was used to estimate how many nucleated cells each sample contained. Sequence reads were collapsed and filtered to measure the absolute abundance of every unique TCRbeta CDR3 rearrangement. For each sample, productive Simpson clonality was calculated as the square root of Simpson's diversity index across productive rearrangements. Not all clones reach the TCRdb copy of this immuneACCESS table, which keeps in-frame sequences only. Checked studies attribute under half of the gap to unresolved V genes and leave the rest unexplained. V and J calls and clone size are given by that table; D and trimming were obtained from the DNA. This sample lists roughly 160,000 clones; around 81% were detected once. 6.5% to 9% of the sample is held by the ten biggest clonotypes.

In Seattle, one collaborating source enrolled patients while the infection was active and tracked those patients longitudinally over the course of disease. Each collaborating institution followed its own protocols to collect whole blood in K2EDTA tubes. For TCRbeta analysis, collaborators shipped samples in one of three forms: frozen whole blood, isolated PBMCs, or DNA extracted from either of those sample types. In regard to this clone: Its recognized antigen is unknown. Qualities for individual bases were not recorded, and no much larger clone is one base off.

The chain is made from TRBV5-8 and TRBJ1-5; 5 matching bases give a weak D call of TRBD1. Specimen: peripheral blood. This clonotype was sampled from a woman over 75 with COVID-19, enrolled during active disease. The nucleotides read TGTGCCAGCAGAAGGAGGGGCGGGAGCAATCAGCCCCAGCATTTT. Translated, this is CASRRRGGSNQPQHF.